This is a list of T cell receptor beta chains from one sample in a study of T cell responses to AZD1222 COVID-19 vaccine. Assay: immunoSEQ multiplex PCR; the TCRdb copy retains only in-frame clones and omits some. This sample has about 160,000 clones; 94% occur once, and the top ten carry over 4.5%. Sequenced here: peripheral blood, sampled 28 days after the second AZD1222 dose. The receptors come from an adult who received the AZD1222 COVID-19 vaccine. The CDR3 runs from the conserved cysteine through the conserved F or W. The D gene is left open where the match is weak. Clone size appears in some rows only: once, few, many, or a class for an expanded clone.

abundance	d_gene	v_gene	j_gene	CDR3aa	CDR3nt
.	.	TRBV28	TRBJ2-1	CASSFRGDYSYNEQFF	TGTGCCAGCAGTTTTAGGGGGGATTACTCCTACAATGAGCAGTTCTTC
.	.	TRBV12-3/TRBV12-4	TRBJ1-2	CASSGSGTKGYTF	TGTGCCAGCAGTGGCTCCGGGACTAAGGGCTACACCTTC
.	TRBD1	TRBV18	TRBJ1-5	CASSGTGRPDQPQHF	TGTGCCAGCTCCGGGACAGGGCGTCCGGATCAGCCCCAGCATTTT
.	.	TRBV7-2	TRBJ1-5	CASSQYGGHQPQHF	TGTGCCAGCAGCCAGTACGGGGGCCATCAGCCCCAGCATTTT
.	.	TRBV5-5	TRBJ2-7	CASSRGGGYEQYF	TGTGCCAGCAGCCGCGGAGGGGGATACGAGCAGTACTTC
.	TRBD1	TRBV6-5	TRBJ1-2	CASSSLTGLNYGYTF	TGTGCCAGCAGTTCCCTGACAGGGCTTAACTATGGCTACACCTTC
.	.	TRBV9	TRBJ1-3	CASSVEAGHSGNTIYF	TGTGCCAGCAGCGTAGAGGCAGGCCACTCTGGAAACACCATATATTTT
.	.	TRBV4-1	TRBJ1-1	CASSQVGTSSAEAFF	TGCGCCAGCAGCCAAGTCGGGACGTCGTCCGCTGAAGCTTTCTTT
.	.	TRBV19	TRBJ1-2	CASSIDLAGKARGYTF	TGTGCCAGTAGTATAGATCTAGCAGGGAAGGCGAGGGGCTACACCTTC
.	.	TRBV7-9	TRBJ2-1	CASSARLVNEQFF	TGTGCCAGCAGCGCAAGACTAGTCAATGAGCAGTTCTTC
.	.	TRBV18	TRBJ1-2	CASSPGTDSYGYTF	TGTGCCAGCTCACCGGGGACCGATTCCTATGGCTACACCTTC
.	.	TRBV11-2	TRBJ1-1	CASSYVGGLLNTEAFF	TGTGCCAGCAGCTACGTAGGGGGTTTGTTGAACACTGAAGCTTTCTTT
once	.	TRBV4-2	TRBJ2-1	CASSSTSNSYNEQFF	TGTGCCAGCAGTTCGACTAGTAATTCCTACAATGAGCAGTTCTTC
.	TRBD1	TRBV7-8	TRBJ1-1	CASSLVPGGNTEAFF	TGTGCCAGCAGCTTAGTTCCAGGGGGGAACACTGAAGCTTTCTTT
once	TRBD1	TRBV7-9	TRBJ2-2	CASSWTGVTGELFF	TGTGCCAGCAGCTGGACAGGGGTCACCGGGGAGCTGTTTTTT
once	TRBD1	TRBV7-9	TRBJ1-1	CASSPFGNRGGTEAFF	TGTGCCAGCAGCCCCTTCGGAAACAGGGGTGGCACTGAAGCTTTCTTT
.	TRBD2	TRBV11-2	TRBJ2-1	CASSPGTSGSGEQFF	TGTGCCAGCAGCCCTGGGACTAGCGGGAGCGGTGAGCAGTTCTTC
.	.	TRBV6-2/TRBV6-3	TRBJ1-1	CASSKDTFEHFYAFF	TGTGCCAGCAGTAAGGACACCTTTGAACACTTTTATGCTTTCTTT
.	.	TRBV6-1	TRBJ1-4	CASSDWEGGNEKLFF	TGTGCCAGCAGTGATTGGGAAGGGGGTAATGAAAAACTGTTTTTT
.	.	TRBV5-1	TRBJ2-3	CASSSLGVAALTDTQYF	TGCGCCAGCAGCTCCCTCGGGGTAGCGGCTCTCACAGATACGCAGTATTTT
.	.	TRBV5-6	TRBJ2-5	CASSLLQRSGGTQYF	TGTGCCAGCAGCTTGTTGCAGAGATCCGGGGGGACCCAGTACTTC
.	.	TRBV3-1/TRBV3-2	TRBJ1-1	CAKVPDILNTEAFF	TGTGCCAAAGTTCCTGACATCCTGAACACTGAAGCTTTCTTT
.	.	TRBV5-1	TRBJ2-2	CASSLGPGELFF	TGCGCCAGCAGCTTGGGACCCGGGGAGCTGTTTTTT
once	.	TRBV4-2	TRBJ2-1	CASSQVGGPGHEQFF	TGTGCCAGCAGCCAAGTTGGCGGACCCGGCCATGAGCAGTTCTTC
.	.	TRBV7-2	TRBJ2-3	CASSLGPTRATDTQYF	TGTGCCAGCAGCTTAGGTCCGACTAGGGCCACAGATACGCAGTATTTT
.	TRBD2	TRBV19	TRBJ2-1	CASAVGGRAGEQFF	TGTGCCAGCGCGGTTGGCGGGAGGGCCGGTGAGCAGTTCTTC
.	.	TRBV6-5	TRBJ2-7	CASSPLLDYEQYF	TGTGCCAGCAGTCCTCTTTTGGACTACGAGCAGTACTTC
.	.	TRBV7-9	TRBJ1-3	CASSLAEAGNTIYF	TGTGCCAGCAGCTTAGCGGAGGCTGGAAACACCATATATTTT
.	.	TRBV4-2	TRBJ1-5	CASSQGRNQPQHF	TGTGCCAGCAGCCAAGGACGGAATCAGCCCCAGCATTTT
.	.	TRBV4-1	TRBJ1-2	CASSRHGTGNYGYTF	TGCGCCAGCAGCAGACACGGAACGGGGAACTATGGCTACACCTTC
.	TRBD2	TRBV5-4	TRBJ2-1	CASSLALASGSRNEQFF	TGTGCCAGCAGCTTGGCCCTAGCTAGCGGGAGTAGGAATGAGCAGTTCTTC
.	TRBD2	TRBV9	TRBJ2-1	CASSPVGGDYNEQFF	TGTGCCAGCAGCCCCGTGGGGGGGGACTACAATGAGCAGTTCTTC
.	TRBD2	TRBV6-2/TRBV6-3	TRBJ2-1	CASSYLAGERNEQFF	TGTGCCAGCAGTTACCTAGCGGGCGAAAGGAATGAGCAGTTCTTC